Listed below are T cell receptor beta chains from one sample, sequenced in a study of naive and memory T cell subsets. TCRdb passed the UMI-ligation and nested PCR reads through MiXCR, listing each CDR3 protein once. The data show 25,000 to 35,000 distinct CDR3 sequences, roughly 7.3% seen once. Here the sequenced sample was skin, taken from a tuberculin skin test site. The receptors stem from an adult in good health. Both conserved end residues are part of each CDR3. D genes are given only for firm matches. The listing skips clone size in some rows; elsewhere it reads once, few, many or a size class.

CDR3 DNA: TGTGCCAGCAGCTTAGTCGCTAGCGGGGGGTTAGATGAGCAGTTCTTC; CDR3 protein: CASSLVASGGLDEQFF; J gene: TRBJ2-1; V gene: TRBV7-2; clone size: many; D gene: TRBD2
CDR3 DNA: TGTGCCAGCTCACCACGGGCAGGTGGGGACACTGAAGCTTTCTTT; CDR3 protein: CASSPRAGGDTEAFF; J gene: TRBJ1-1; V gene: TRBV18; clone size: many; D gene: -
CDR3 DNA: TGTGCCATCAGTGACGTTATCGGTAGGGAGACCCAGTACTTC; CDR3 protein: CAISDVIGRETQYF; J gene: TRBJ2-5; V gene: TRBV10-3; clone size: many; D gene: -
CDR3 DNA: TGCAGCGTTTCTCCGGGACAGGGAGAGGATGGCTACACCTTC; CDR3 protein: CSVSPGQGEDGYTF; J gene: TRBJ1-2; V gene: TRBV29-1; clone size: many; D gene: TRBD1
CDR3 DNA: TGTGCCAGCAGTTTAATAGCGGGGGGCATCGATACGCAGTATTTT; CDR3 protein: CASSLIAGGIDTQYF; J gene: TRBJ2-3; V gene: TRBV27; clone size: many; D gene: TRBD2
CDR3 DNA: TGCGCCAGCAGGGGTTCCGGGACAACTGATGGCTACACCTTC; CDR3 protein: CASRGSGTTDGYTF; J gene: TRBJ1-2; V gene: TRBV5-1; clone size: -; D gene: -
CDR3 DNA: TGTGCCAGCAGACCTCGACAGGGACTTGTTTCCTATAATTCACCCCTCCACTTT; CDR3 protein: CASRPRQGLVSYNSPLHF; J gene: TRBJ1-6; V gene: TRBV13; clone size: many; D gene: TRBD1
CDR3 DNA: TGTGCCAGCAGCTTAGATGGTCGGGGGGGGGATTCCTACAATGAGCAGTTCTTC; CDR3 protein: CASSLDGRGGDSYNEQFF; J gene: TRBJ2-1; V gene: TRBV11-2; clone size: many; D gene: TRBD2
CDR3 DNA: TGCGCCAGCAGCTTGGGAGGGGGCACAGATACGCAGTATTTT; CDR3 protein: CASSLGGGTDTQYF; J gene: TRBJ2-3; V gene: TRBV5-1; clone size: many; D gene: -
CDR3 DNA: TGTGCTAGTGGTTTCGGACAGGGGGGCGATGGCTACACCTTC; CDR3 protein: CASGFGQGGDGYTF; J gene: TRBJ1-2; V gene: TRBV12-5; clone size: many; D gene: TRBD1
CDR3 DNA: TGTGCCAGCAGCCAAGGTTCGAGTATTCAGCCCCAGCATTTT; CDR3 protein: CASSQGSSIQPQHF; J gene: TRBJ1-5; V gene: TRBV3-1; clone size: few; D gene: -
CDR3 DNA: TGCAGCGCGGGGACAGGGGTGAACACTGAAGCTTTCTTT; CDR3 protein: CSAGTGVNTEAFF; J gene: TRBJ1-1; V gene: TRBV29-1; clone size: many; D gene: TRBD1
CDR3 DNA: TGTGCCATCAGGCGGGGGGCCGGCTCCTACGAGCAGTACTTC; CDR3 protein: CAIRRGAGSYEQYF; J gene: TRBJ2-7; V gene: TRBV10-3; clone size: many; D gene: TRBD2
CDR3 DNA: TGTGCCAGCAGCCGCTTCGGGGGGGCGGGGAACACTGAAGCTTTCTTT; CDR3 protein: CASSRFGGAGNTEAFF; J gene: TRBJ1-1; V gene: TRBV12-3/TRBV12-4; clone size: many; D gene: -
CDR3 DNA: TGTGCCAGCAGCTTGTCCAGCAGCTCTGGGGCCAACGTCCTGACTTTC; CDR3 protein: CASSLSSSSGANVLTF; J gene: TRBJ2-6; V gene: TRBV5-5; clone size: few; D gene: -
CDR3 DNA: TGTGCCAGCAGTTGGACGGGTGATCAGCCCCAGCATTTT; CDR3 protein: CASSWTGDQPQHF; J gene: TRBJ1-5; V gene: TRBV6-5; clone size: many; D gene: -
CDR3 DNA: TGTGCCAGCAGTCCCCCCCATGGGGAGACCCAGTACTTC; CDR3 protein: CASSPPHGETQYF; J gene: TRBJ2-5; V gene: TRBV2; clone size: many; D gene: -
CDR3 DNA: TGCAGCGTTGACGGAGAAGCGGGGTCCCAAGAGACCCAGTACTTC; CDR3 protein: CSVDGEAGSQETQYF; J gene: TRBJ2-5; V gene: TRBV29-1; clone size: many; D gene: TRBD2
CDR3 DNA: TGTGCCAGCAGCTTGGGACAGACCCGCGAGCAGTACTTC; CDR3 protein: CASSLGQTREQYF; J gene: TRBJ2-7; V gene: TRBV5-6; clone size: -; D gene: -
CDR3 DNA: TGCGCCAGCAGTGAGACTGAGCGGGGGCACAATGAGCAGTTCTTC; CDR3 protein: CASSETERGHNEQFF; J gene: TRBJ2-1; V gene: TRBV10-2; clone size: many; D gene: TRBD2